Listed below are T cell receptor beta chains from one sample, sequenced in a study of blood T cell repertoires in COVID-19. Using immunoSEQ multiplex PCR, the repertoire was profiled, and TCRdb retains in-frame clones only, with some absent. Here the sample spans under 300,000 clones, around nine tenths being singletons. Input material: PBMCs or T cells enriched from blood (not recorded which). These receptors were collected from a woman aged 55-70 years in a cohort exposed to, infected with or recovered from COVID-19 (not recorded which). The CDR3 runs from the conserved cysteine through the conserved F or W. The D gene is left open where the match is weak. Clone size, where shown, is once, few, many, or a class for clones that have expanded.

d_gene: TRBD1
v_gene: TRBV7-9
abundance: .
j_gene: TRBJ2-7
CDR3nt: TGTGCCAGCAGCTCCCCGACAGGGGAGAGCTCCTACGAGCAGTACTTC
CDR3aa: CASSSPTGESSYEQYF

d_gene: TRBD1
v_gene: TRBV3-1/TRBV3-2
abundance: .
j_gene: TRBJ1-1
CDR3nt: TGTGCCAGCAGCCAAGTGCTTGTTCCAGGGGGCCTTGGGAACACTGAAGCTTTCTTT
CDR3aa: CASSQVLVPGGLGNTEAFF

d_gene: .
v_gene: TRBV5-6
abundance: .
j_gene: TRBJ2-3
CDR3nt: TGTGCCAGCAGCTTCTCGACAGAGGATACGCAGTATTTT
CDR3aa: CASSFSTEDTQYF

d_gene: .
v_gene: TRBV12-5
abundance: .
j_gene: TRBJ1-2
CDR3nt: TGTGCTAGTGGTTCCTCAGGGAGGGGTAACTATGGCTACACCTTC
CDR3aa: CASGSSGRGNYGYTF

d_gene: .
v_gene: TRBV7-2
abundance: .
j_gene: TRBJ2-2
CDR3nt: TGTGCCAGTAACGCGTTAGCGGCCGGGGAGCTGTTTTTT
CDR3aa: CASNALAAGELFF

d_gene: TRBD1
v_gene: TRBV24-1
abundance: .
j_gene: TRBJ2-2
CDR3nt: TGTGCCACCAGTGTAGGGACAGTCCATACCGGGGAGCTGTTTTTT
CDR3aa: CATSVGTVHTGELFF

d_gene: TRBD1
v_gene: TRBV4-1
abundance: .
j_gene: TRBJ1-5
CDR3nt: TGCGCCAGCAGCCAAGAGGGGACAGGGGTCCAGCCCCAGCATTTT
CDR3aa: CASSQEGTGVQPQHF

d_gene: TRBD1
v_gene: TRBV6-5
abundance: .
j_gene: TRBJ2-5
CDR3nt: TGTGCCAGCAGGGGACAGGGTCGGGGGTTGGAGACCCAGTACTTC
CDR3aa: CASRGQGRGLETQYF

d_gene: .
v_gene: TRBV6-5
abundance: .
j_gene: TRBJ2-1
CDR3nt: TGTGCCAGCAGTCACGGCAATGAGCAGTTCTTC
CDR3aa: CASSHGNEQFF

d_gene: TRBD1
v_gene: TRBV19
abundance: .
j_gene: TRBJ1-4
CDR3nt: TGTGCCAGTAGTATGAGGGGGCGTACAACTAATGAAAAACTGTTTTTT
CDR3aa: CASSMRGRTTNEKLFF

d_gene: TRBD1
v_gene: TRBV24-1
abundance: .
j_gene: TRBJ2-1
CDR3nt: TGTGCCACCAGTGATTTTGACAGGGGATACAATGAGCAGTTCTTC
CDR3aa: CATSDFDRGYNEQFF

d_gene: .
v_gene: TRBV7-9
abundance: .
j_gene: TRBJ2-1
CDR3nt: TGTGCCAGCAGCTCCACAGGGAGCTCCTACAATGAGCAGTTCTTC
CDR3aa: CASSSTGSSYNEQFF

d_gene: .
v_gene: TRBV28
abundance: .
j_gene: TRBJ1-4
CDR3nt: TGTGCCAGCAGCTCGGCGGACAGAGAAAAACTGTTTTTT
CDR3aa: CASSSADREKLFF

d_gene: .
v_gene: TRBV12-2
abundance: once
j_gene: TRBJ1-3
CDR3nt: TGTGCAAGTCGCTTAGCCCTGACAGGGAGTCTCAACACCATATATTTT
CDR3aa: CASRLALTGSLNTIYF

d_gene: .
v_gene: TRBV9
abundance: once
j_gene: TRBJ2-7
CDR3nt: TGTGCCAGCAGCGTAGAGCTAATTAGCTACGAGCAGTACTTC
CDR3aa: CASSVELISYEQYF

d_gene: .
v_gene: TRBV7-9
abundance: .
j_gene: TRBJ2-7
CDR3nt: TGTGCCAGCAGCTTAGCGATCGAGTACGAGCAGTACTTC
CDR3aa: CASSLAIEYEQYF

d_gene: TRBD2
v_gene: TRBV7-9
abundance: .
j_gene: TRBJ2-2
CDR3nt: TGTGCCAGCAGCTTAGAGCGGGAAAGCGGGGAGCTGTTTTTT
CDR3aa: CASSLERESGELFF

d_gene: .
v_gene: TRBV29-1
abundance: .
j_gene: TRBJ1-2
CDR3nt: TGCAGCGTTGAAGATCCCAGGGGTCGGGGTGATGGCTACACCTTC
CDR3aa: CSVEDPRGRGDGYTF

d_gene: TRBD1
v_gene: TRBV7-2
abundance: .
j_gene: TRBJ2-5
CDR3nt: TGTGCCAGCAGACCAGGGTGGGGACAGTTCCAAGAGACCCAGTACTTC
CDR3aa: CASRPGWGQFQETQYF

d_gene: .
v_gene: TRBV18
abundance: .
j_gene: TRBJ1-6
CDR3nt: TGTGCCAGCTCAGAGCAAGGGAGCTCCTATAATTCACCCCTCCACTTT
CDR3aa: CASSEQGSSYNSPLHF